This note documents a single T cell receptor beta chain sequence. Clones were read by immunoSEQ multiplex PCR, and TCRdb kept only the in-frame ones, dropping some. The table includes about 40,000 clones, 86% detected once. Treatment described: randomized to nivolumab then ipilimumab (arm A) or the reverse (arm B). No patient had prior DNA-damaging chemotherapy. The CDR3 length is 12 residues. Trimming shortened V by 6 bases and J by 7 bases, and 12 bases separated the two germline ends. CDR1 MNHNS and CDR2 SASEGT come from the germline V gene. The data originate from a study of sequential checkpoint blockade in melanoma. Study overall: Patients were randomized 1:1 to nivolumab-then-ipilimumab or ipilimumab-then-nivolumab first-line.

Sequenced here: CD8+ T cells sorted from blood (inferred from file names), sampled from a patient given nivolumab and ipilimumab in sequence. The genes are TRBV6-1 and TRBJ1-2, with D possibly TRBD1 on 5 matching bases. The receptor comes from a human donor with melanoma. CDR3 in amino acids: CASRGGGFGYTF. The DNA of the CDR3 is TGTGCCAGCAGGGGGGGAGGGTTTGGCTACACCTTC.